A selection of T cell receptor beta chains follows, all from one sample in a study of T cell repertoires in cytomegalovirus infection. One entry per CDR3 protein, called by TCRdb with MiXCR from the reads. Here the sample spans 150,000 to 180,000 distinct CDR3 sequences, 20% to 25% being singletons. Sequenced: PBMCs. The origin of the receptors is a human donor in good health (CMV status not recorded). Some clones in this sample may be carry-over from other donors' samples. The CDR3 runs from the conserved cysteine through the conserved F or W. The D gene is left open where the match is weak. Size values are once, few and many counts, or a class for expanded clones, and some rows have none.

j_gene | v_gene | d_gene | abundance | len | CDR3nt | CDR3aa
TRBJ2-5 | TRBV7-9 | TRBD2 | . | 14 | TGTGCCAGCAGGGGACTAGCGGGGCCGGAGACCCAGTACTTC | CASRGLAGPETQYF
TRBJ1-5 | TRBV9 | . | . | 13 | TGTGCCAGCAGCGTAGAGGGGGATCAGCCCCAGCATTTT | CASSVEGDQPQHF
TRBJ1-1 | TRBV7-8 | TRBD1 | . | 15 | TGTGCCAGCAGCTTACTCCTACAGGGGGCCACTGAAGCTTTCTTT | CASSLLLQGATEAFF
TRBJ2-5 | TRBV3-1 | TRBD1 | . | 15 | TGTGCCAGCAGCCAACGTGCAGGGGGTCAAGAGACCCAGTACTTC | CASSQRAGGQETQYF
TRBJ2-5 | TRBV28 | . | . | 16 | TGTGCCAGCAGTTCCTCAGGGGCGACCCTTCAAGAGACCCAGTACTTC | CASSSSGATLQETQYF
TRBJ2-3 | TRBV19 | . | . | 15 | TGTGCCAGTAAATCGTACGAAGGGATAACAGATACGCAGTATTTT | CASKSYEGITDTQYF
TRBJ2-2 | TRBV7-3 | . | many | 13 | TGTGCCAGCAGCCACGCAGGGACCGGGGAGCTGTTTTTT | CASSHAGTGELFF
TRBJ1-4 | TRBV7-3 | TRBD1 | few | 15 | TGTGCCAGCAGCCAGGGGGCTTCAACTAATGAAAAACTGTTTTTT | CASSQGASTNEKLFF
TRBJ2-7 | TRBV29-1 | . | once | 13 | TGCAGCGTGGGAAATTTAGAGTCCTACGAGCAGTACTTC | CSVGNLESYEQYF
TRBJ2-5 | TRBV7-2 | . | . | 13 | TGTGCCAGCAGGGCCGGACTGCAAGAGACCCAGTACTTC | CASRAGLQETQYF
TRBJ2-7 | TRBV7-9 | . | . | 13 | TGTGCCAGTGAGGAACAGGGTTTTTACGAGCAGTACTTC | CASEEQGFYEQYF
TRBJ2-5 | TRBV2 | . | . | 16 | TGTGCCAGCAGTGAAAGCCCCGGACTTTACCAAGAGACCCAGTACTTC | CASSESPGLYQETQYF
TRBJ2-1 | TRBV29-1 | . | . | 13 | TGCAGCGTTGAAAAGGCGGGGTTCAATGAGCAGTTCTTC | CSVEKAGFNEQFF
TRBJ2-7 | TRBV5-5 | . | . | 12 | TGTGCCAGCAGCTTGAGGGTCAACGAGCAGTACTTC | CASSLRVNEQYF
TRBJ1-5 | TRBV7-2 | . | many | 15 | TGTGCCAGCAGCTTAGCAGCAGGGGATAGTCAGCCCCAGCATTTT | CASSLAAGDSQPQHF